The 12 T cell receptor beta chains below all came from one sample that was sequenced in a study of cytomegalovirus exposure and HLA in healthy donors. TCRdb's copy holds only in-frame clones and misses some; the assay was immunoSEQ multiplex PCR. In the table there are about 250,000 clones, roughly 87% of which are singletons. The sequenced sample was PBMCs. The receptors were gathered from a man aged 18 to 30 in good health and CMV-seropositive.

The V call is TRBV6-5, the J call TRBJ2-3, with D possibly TRBD2 on 6 matching bases. Trimming pared 2 bases from V and 3 bases from J, leaving 9 bases between. Germline V gene lookup returns CDR1 MNHEY and CDR2 SVGAGI. The CDR3 is 14 amino acids. CDR3 bases: TGTGCCAGCAGTTACGCGGAGGGTACAGATACGCAGTATTTT. Protein product: CASSYAEGTDTQYF.

This rearrangement joins TRBV14 to TRBJ1-3; weak D call: TRBD1 (5 bases). The V gene lost 4 bases and the J gene lost 0 bases, with 13 bases spanning the gap. CDR1 is SGHDN and CDR2 is FVKESK in the germline V gene. The CDR3 has 16 residues. DNA of the CDR3: TGTGCCAGCAGCCCTCTGGGGACGATCTCTGGAAACACCATATATTTT. Protein sequence: CASSPLGTISGNTIYF.

The V gene is TRBV7-9, the J gene TRBJ2-6; D remains unclear. The ends were cut back, 1 base at V and 0 bases at J, with 13 bases in the middle. Germline V gene lookup returns CDR1 SEHNR and CDR2 FQNEAQ (reference sequence). This CDR3 region has 18 residues. The CDR3 nucleotides read TGTGCCAGCAGCTTAGGGGGTCCTCGAAGCTCTGGGGCCAACGTCCTGACTTTC. Protein sequence: CASSLGGPRSSGANVLTF.

In DNA, the CDR3 is TGTGCCAGCAGAGACCGGGACATACTATACAATGAGCAGTTCTTC. Its translation: CASRDRDILYNEQFF. This chain connects TRBV6-1 to TRBJ2-1; D is possibly TRBD1 (6 bases). CDR3 length equals 15 residues. The germline CDR1 and CDR2 sequences are MNHNS and SASEGT. The V end lost 6 bases, the J end lost 4 bases, and 16 bases lay between the germline ends.

CDR3 sequence: CASSLGGADNEQFF. Here the CDR3 DNA reads TGTGCCAGCTCGCTAGGGGGGGCGGACAATGAGCAGTTCTTC. The rearrangement links TRBV27 to TRBJ2-1; possibly TRBD2 for D (7 bases). The CDR3 extends over 14 amino acids. CDR1 is MNHEY, CDR2 SMNVEV, per germline (reference sequence). V was shortened by 8 bases and J by 5 bases, with 16 bases between the two germline ends.

This clone was counted once. The chain uses TRBV6-1 and TRBJ1-1; unclear D gene. The ends were cut back, 3 bases at V and 4 bases at J, with 15 bases in the middle. The germline gives CDR1 MNHNS, CDR2 SASEGT. This CDR3 comprises 15 residues. Written as DNA, the CDR3 is TGTGCCAGCAGTGAGGGTCCGACTCGCGGCACTGAAGCTTTCTTT. It translates to CASSEGPTRGTEAFF.

The chain couples TRBV15 to TRBJ2-5; D remains ambiguous. CDR1 LNHNV and CDR2 YYDKDF come from the germline V gene (reference sequence). The CDR3 runs to 12 residues. Trimming shortened V by 0 bases and J by 5 bases, and 4 bases separated the two germline ends. In DNA form, the CDR3 reads TGTGCCACCAGCAGAGATTGGGAGACCCAGTACTTC. Translating it yields CATSRDWETQYF.

As for this clone: The same CDR3 is also encoded by other DNA sequences in this sample. The chain couples TRBV19 to TRBJ2-6; D not resolved. CDR1 is LNHDA and CDR2 is SQIVND in the germline V gene (reference sequence). The CDR3 sequence is 14 residues long. V gave up 3 bases and J gave up 0 bases, with 3 bases separating them. The CDR3 loop is CASSIGSGANVLTF. The DNA of the CDR3 is TGTGCCAGTAGTATTGGCTCTGGGGCCAACGTCCTGACTTTC.

The rearrangement uses TRBV27 and TRBJ1-1; D perhaps matches TRBD1 (5 bases). V lost 7 bases, J lost 4 bases, and 13 bases lay in between. CDR1 and CDR2 (germline): MNHEY, SMNVEV (reference sequence). The CDR3 runs 13 residues. The CDR3 nucleotides are TGTGCCAGCACTTTGGGGAGGGGCACTGAAGCTTTCTTT. This encodes CASTLGRGTEAFF.

This clone was counted once. The chain is built from TRBV6-5 and TRBJ2-7; 11 positions agree with TRBD2. Germline V lookup: CDR1 MNHEY, CDR2 SVGAGI. The CDR3 runs 15 residues. V gave up 2 bases and J gave up 4 bases; unmatched junction bases: 4. The CDR3 region is CASSYRTSGFYEQYF. The CDR3 region has the DNA TGTGCCAGCAGTTACAGGACTAGCGGGTTTTACGAGCAGTACTTC.

CDR3 sequence (DNA): TGCGCCAGCAGCTTGGTACCGGGCGGGACTGGGGCCAACGTCCTGACTTTC. It is translated as CASSLVPGGTGANVLTF. The chain has TRBV5-1 and TRBJ2-6, with D tentatively TRBD2 (6 bases). CDR1 SGHRS and CDR2 YFSETQ come from the germline V gene. Trimming stripped 0 bases from V and 2 bases from J, with 12 bases between. The CDR3 loop spans 17 amino acids. Full variable domain (missing parts from reference TRBV5-1 and TRBJ2-6): KAGVTQTPRYLIKTRGQQVTLSCSPISGHRSVSWYQQTPGQGLQFLFEYFSETQRNKGNFPGRFSGRQFSNSRSEMNVSTLELGDSALYLCASSLVPGGTGANVLTFGAGSRLTVL.

V gene TRBV6-5 combines with J gene TRBJ1-4; D gene uncertain. Trimming cost V 6 bases and J 4 bases, with 12 bases left between them. The CDR3 is 14 residues long. Germline lookup yields CDR1 MNHEY and CDR2 SVGAGI. The CDR3 protein is CASSQPPDNEKLFF. In DNA form, the CDR3 reads TGTGCCAGCAGCCAACCCCCGGATAATGAAAAACTGTTTTTT.